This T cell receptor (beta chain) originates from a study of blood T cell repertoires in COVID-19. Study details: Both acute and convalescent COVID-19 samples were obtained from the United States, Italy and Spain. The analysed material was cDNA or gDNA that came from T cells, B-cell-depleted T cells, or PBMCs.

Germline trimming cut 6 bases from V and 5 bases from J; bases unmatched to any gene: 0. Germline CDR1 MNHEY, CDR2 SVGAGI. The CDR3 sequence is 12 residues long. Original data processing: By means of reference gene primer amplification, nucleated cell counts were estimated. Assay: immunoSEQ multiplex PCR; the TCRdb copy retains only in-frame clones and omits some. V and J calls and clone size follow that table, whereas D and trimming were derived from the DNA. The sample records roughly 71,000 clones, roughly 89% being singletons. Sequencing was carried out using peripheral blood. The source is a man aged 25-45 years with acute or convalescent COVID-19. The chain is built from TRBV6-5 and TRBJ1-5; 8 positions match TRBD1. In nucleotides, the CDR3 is TGTGCCAGCAGGACAGGGGATCAGCCCCAGCATTTT. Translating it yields CASRTGDQPQHF.